The present entry profiles one TCR beta chain with its context. What it binds is not known. The entry originates in a study of T cells after yellow fever vaccination. Across the whole study: Researchers used SMART-Seq v4 Ultra Low Input to prepare fractions that had low cell numbers.

With 7 bases removed from V and 8 bases from J, the gap between germline ends came to 17 bases. From germline, CDR1 is MNHEY and CDR2 SVGEGT. CDR3 size: 13 residues. General study findings and limits: CD4 and CD8 compartments shared a small share of clonotypes. Clones from primary vaccination mostly reappeared after the booster (around 97% CD4, over 85% CD8).

As TCR cDNA was made by 5'RACE template switching, a universal primer site and UMIs were added. MiXCR, run by TCRdb on the 5' RACE reads, gives a single entry per CDR3 protein. The repertoire has approximately 550,000 distinct CDR3 sequences, about a fifth of them found once; the top ten carry roughly an eighth. The sample in question was PBMCs, obtained 15 days after the yellow fever booster vaccination. The chain is built from TRBV6-2 or TRBV6-3 and TRBJ1-1, with a possible D match to TRBD1 (6 bases). This sequence originates from a man aged 25 to 40 who received the YFV17D yellow fever vaccine. CDR3 nucleotides: TGTGCCAGCACCACGACAGGAAATGCGGAAGCTTTCTTT. This encodes CASTTTGNAEAFF.